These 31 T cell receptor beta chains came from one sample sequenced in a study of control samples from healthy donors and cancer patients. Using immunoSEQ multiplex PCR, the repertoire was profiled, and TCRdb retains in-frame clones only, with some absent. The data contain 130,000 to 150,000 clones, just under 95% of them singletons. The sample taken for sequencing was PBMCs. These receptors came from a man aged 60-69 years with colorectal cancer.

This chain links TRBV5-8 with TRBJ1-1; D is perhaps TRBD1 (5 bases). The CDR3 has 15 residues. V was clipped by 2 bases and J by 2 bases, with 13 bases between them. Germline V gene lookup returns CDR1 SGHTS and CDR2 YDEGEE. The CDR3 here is CASSFRGRLNTEAFF. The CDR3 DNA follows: TGTGCCAGCAGCTTCCGGGGACGGCTAAACACTGAAGCTTTCTTT.

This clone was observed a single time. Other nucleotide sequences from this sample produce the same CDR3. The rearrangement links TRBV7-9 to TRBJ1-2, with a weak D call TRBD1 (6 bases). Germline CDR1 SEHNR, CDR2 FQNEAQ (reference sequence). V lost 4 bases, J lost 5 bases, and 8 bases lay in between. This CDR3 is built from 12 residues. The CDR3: CASSSQGYGYTF. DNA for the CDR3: TGTGCCAGCAGCTCTCAGGGGTATGGCTACACCTTC.

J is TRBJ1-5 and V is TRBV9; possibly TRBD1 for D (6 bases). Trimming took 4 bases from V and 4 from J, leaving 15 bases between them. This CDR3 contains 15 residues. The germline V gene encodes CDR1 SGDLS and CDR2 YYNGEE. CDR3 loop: CASSPGAPGNQPQHF. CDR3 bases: TGTGCCAGCAGCCCGGGGGCGCCTGGAAATCAGCCCCAGCATTTT.

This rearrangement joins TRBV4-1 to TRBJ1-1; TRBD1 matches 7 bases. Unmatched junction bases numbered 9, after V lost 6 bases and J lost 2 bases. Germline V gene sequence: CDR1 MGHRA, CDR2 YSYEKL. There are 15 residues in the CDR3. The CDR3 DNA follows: TGCGCCAGCAGAGAAAGACAGGGAGTCAACACTGAAGCTTTCTTT. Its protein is CASRERQGVNTEAFF.

This CDR3 reads CASSLTPGAPGELFF. The CDR3 DNA is TGTGCCAGCAGCTTGACGCCAGGCGCCCCCGGGGAGCTGTTTTTT. This rearrangement joins TRBV7-6 to TRBJ2-2; D gene unclear. This CDR3 region has 15 residues. V lost 3 bases, J lost 6 bases, and 14 bases lay in between. Germline V gene sequence: CDR1 SGHVS, CDR2 FNYEAQ.

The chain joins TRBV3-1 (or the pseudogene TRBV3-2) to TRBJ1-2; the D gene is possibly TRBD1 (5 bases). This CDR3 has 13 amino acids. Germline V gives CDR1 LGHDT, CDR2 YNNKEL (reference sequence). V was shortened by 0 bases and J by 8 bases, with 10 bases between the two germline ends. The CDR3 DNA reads TGTGCCAGCAGCCAAGATGCAGGGCGGGGCTACACCTTC. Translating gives CASSQDAGRGYTF.

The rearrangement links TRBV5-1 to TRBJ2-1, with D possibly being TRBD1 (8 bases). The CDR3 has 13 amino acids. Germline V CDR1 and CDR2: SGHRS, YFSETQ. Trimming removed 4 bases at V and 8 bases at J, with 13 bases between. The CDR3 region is CASSLQGGDEQFF. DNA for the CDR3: TGCGCCAGCAGCCTACAGGGGGGGGATGAGCAGTTCTTC.

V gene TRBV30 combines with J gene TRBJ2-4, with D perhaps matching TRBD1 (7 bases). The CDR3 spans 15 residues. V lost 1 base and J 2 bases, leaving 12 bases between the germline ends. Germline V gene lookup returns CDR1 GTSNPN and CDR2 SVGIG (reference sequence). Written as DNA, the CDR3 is TGTGCCTGGAGTGCCGGGGGACAGTCCAAAAACATTCAGTACTTC. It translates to CAWSAGGQSKNIQYF.

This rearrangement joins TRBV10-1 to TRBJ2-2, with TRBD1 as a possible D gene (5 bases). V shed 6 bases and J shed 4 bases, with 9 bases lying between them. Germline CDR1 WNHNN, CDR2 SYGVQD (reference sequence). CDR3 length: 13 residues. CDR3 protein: CASSPRVTGELFF. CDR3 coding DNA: TGCGCCAGCAGCCCCAGGGTCACCGGGGAGCTGTTTTTT.

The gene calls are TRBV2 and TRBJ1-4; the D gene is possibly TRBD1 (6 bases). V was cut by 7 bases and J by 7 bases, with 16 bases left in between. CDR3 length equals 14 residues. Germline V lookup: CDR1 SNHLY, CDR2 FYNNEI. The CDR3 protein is CASTQQGLVEKLFF. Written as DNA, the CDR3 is TGTGCCAGCACTCAACAGGGATTGGTTGAAAAACTGTTTTTT.

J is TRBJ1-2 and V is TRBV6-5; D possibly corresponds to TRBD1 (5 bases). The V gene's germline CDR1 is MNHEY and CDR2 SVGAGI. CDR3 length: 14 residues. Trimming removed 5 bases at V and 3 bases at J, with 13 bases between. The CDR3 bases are TGTGCCAGCAGTCTAAACATGGGGGACTATGGCTACACCTTC. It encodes CASSLNMGDYGYTF.

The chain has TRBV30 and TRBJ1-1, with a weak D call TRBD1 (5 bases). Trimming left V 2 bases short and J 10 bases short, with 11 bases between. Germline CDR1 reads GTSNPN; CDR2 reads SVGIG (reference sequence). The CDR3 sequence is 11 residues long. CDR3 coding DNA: TGTGCCTGGAGTCCCGGGACCACAGCTTTCTTT. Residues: CAWSPGTTAFF.

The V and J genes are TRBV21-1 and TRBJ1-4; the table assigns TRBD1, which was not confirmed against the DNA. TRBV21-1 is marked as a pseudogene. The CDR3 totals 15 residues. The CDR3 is CASRQGLATNEKLFF. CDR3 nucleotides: TGTGCCAGTCGACAGGGCCTAGCAACTAATGAAAAACTGTTTTTT.

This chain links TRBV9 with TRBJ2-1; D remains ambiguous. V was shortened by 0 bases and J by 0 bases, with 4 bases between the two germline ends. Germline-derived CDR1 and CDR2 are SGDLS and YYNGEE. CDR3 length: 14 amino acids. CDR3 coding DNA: TGTGCCAGCAGCGTAGATCGCTCCTACAATGAGCAGTTCTTC. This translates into CASSVDRSYNEQFF.

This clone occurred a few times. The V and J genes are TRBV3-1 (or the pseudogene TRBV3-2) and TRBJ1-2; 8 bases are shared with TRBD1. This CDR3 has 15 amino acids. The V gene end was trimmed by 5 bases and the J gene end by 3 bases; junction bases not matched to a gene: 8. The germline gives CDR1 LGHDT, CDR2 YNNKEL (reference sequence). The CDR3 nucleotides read TGTGCCAGCAGCTCCCAGACAGGGGCGGACTATGGCTACACCTTC. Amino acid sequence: CASSSQTGADYGYTF.

The CDR3 loop is CASGASGGPWYQETQYF. The CDR3 coding sequence is TGTGCCAGCGGGGCGTCGGGGGGCCCTTGGTACCAAGAGACCCAGTACTTC. The chain recombines TRBV7-9 with TRBJ2-5; D is perhaps TRBD2 (7 bases). The CDR3 is 17 residues long. Germline V gene lookup returns CDR1 SEHNR and CDR2 FQNEAQ (reference sequence). The V end lost 8 bases, the J end lost 0 bases, and 22 bases lay between the germline ends.

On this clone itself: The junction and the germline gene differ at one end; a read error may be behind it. CDR3 bases: TGTGCCAGTAATATAGGACGAGCAGATACGCAGTATTTT. Protein sequence: CASNIGRADTQYF. The chain combines TRBV19 with TRBJ2-3; D unresolved. The CDR3 has 13 amino acids. CDR1 LNHDA and CDR2 SQIVND come from the germline V gene (reference sequence).

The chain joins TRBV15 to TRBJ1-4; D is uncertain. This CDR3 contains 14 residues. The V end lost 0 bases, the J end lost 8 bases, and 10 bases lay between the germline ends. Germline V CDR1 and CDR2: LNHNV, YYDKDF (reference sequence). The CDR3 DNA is TGTGCCACCAGCAGAGACAGAGTTCTAGAAAAACTGTTTTTT. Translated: CATSRDRVLEKLFF.

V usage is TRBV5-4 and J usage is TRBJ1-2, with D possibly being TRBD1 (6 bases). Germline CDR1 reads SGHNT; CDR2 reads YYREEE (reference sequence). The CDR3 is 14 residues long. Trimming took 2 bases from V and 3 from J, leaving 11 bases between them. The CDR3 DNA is TGTGCCAGCAGCTTCTCCAGGGGTGACTATGGCTACACCTTC. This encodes CASSFSRGDYGYTF.

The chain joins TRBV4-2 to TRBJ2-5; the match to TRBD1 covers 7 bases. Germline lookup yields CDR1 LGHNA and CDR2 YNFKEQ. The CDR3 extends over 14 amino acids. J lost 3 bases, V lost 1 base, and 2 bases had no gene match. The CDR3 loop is CASSQVGGEETQYF. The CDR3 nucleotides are TGTGCCAGCAGCCAAGTAGGGGGCGAAGAGACCCAGTACTTC.

The CDR3 bases are TGTGCCAGCAGTGATACCAGCAATCAGCCCCAGCATTTT. This codes for CASSDTSNQPQHF. The V call is TRBV2, the J call TRBJ1-5; D remains ambiguous. The germline V gene encodes CDR1 SNHLY and CDR2 FYNNEI. V was pared by 3 bases and J by 1 base, with 4 bases between. The CDR3 is 13 residues long. Looking up the rest from reference TRBV2 and TRBJ1-5 gives the full variable domain: EPEVTQTPSHQVTQMGQEVILRCVPISNHLYFYWYRQILGQKVEFLVSFYNNEISEKSEIFDDQFSVERPDGSNFTLKIRSTKLEDSAMYFCASSDTSNQPQHFGDGTRLSIL.

CDR3 sequence reads: CASSIGPTARYEQYF. The CDR3 nucleotides are TGTGCCAGTAGTATCGGCCCGACAGCACGCTACGAGCAGTACTTC. The chain has TRBV19 and TRBJ2-7; D is possibly TRBD1 (5 bases). Trimming removed 3 bases at V and 3 bases at J, with 15 bases between. Per the germline V gene, CDR1 is LNHDA and CDR2 is SQIVND (reference sequence). The CDR3 has 15 residues.

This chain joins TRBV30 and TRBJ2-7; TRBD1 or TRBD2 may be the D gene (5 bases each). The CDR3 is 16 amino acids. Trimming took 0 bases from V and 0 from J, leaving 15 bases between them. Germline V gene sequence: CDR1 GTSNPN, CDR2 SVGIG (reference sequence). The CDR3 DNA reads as TGTGCCTGGAGTGTACTAGAGACAGAAAGCTCCTACGAGCAGTACTTC. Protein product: CAWSVLETESSYEQYF.

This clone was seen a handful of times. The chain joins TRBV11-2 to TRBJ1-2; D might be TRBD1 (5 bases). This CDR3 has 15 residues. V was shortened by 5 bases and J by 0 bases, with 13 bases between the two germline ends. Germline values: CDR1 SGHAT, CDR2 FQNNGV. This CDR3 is CASSPLQGSNYGYTF. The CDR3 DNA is TGTGCCAGCAGCCCACTCCAGGGCTCTAACTATGGCTACACCTTC.

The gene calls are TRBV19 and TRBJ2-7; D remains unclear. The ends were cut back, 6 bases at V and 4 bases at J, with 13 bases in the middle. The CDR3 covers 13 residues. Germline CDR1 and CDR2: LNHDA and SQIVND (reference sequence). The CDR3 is CASSRQNEYEQYF. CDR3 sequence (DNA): TGTGCCAGTAGCCGACAAAACGAGTACGAGCAGTACTTC.

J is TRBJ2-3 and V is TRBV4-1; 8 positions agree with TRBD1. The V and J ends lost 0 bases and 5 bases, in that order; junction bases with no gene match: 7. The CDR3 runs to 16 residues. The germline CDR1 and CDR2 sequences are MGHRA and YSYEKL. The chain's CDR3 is CASSQDPGGEKDTQYF. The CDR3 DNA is TGCGCCAGCAGCCAAGATCCAGGGGGCGAGAAAGATACGCAGTATTTT.

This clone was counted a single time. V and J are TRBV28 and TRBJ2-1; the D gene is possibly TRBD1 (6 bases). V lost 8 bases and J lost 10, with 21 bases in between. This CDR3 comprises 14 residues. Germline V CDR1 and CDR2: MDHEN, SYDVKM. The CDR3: CASPPAQGFWEQFF. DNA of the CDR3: TGTGCCAGCCCCCCAGCTCAGGGGTTTTGGGAGCAGTTCTTC. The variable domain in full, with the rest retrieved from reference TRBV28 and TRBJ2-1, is DVKVTQSSRYLVKRTGEKVFLECVQDMDHENMFWYRQDPGLGLRLIYFSYDVKMKEKGDIPEGYSVSREKKERFSLILESASTNQTSMYLCASPPAQGFWEQFFGPGTRLTVL.

In DNA form, the CDR3 reads TGTGCCAGCAGCCAAGATCCGGGGGGTGAGGCCTTCTACGAGCAGTACTTC. Its translation is CASSQDPGGEAFYEQYF. V gene TRBV3-1 (or the pseudogene TRBV3-2) combines with J gene TRBJ2-7; 7 bases fit TRBD2. J gave up 3 bases and V 0 bases, and 11 bases lay outside the gene matches. Germline assignment: CDR1 LGHDT and CDR2 YNNKEL (reference sequence). The CDR3 runs to 17 residues.

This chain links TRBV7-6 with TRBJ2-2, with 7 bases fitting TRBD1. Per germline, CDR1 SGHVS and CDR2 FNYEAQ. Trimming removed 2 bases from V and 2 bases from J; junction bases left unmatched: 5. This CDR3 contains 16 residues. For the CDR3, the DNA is TGTGCCAGCAGCTTAATGGCAGGGGGAAACACCGGGGAGCTGTTTTTT. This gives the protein CASSLMAGGNTGELFF. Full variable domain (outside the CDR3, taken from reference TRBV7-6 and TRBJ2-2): GAGVSQSPRYKVTKRGQDVALRCDPISGHVSLYWYRQALGQGPEFLTYFNYEAQQDKSGLPNDRFSAERPEGSISTLTIQRTEQRDSAMYRCASSLMAGGNTGELFFGEGSRLTVL.

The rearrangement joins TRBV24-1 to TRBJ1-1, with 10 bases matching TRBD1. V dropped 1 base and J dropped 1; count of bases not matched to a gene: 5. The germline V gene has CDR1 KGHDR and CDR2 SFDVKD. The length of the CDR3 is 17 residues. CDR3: CATSDFRQGAGNTEAFF. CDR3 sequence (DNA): TGTGCCACCAGTGATTTCCGACAGGGGGCCGGGAACACTGAAGCTTTCTTT.

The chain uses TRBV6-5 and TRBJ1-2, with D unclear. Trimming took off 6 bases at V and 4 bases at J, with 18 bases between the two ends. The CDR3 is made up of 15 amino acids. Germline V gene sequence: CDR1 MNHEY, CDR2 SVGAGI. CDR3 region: CASSSFPLDSYGYTF. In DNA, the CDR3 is TGTGCCAGCAGCTCCTTTCCTCTGGATAGCTATGGCTACACCTTC.